What follows describes a single TCR beta chain. The antigen remains undetermined. This specimen belongs to a study of T cell responses to AZD1222 COVID-19 vaccine. TCRdb's copy holds only in-frame clones and misses some; the assay was immunoSEQ multiplex PCR. The repertoire holds some 130,000 clones, with approximately 88% as singletons. The study's findings and limits: Receipt of two AZD1222 doses was followed by a rise in Spike-specific TCR breadth and depth. CD4 TCRs covered the whole spike, strongest at regions 160-218 and 743-854.

CDR3 size: 13 residues. Germline V lookup: CDR1 SQVTM, CDR2 ANQGSEA. V lost 7 bases to trimming and J lost 5 bases, with 18 bases between them. The V and J genes are TRBV29-1 and TRBJ2-7; D remains unclear. This TCR was sampled from an adult in good health. The starting material was peripheral blood, obtained on day 0 of AZD1222 vaccination. In DNA, the CDR3 is TGCAGCGCCGAATCAGGAGTCAGCAACGAGCAGTACTTC. The encoded protein is CSAESGVSNEQYF.